This TCR beta chain is drawn from a study of siplizumab effects on memory and regulatory T cells. A word on this clone: Its specificity is not known.

Libraries were prepared by immunoSEQ multiplex PCR; TCRdb keeps only in-frame clonotypes and omits some of them. The data hold just under 85,000 clones, with about 87% observed a single time. V dropped 5 bases and J dropped 6 bases, with 14 bases sitting between them. Germline CDR1 is SGHVS and CDR2 is FNYEAQ. The CDR3 length is 13 residues. Points from the study as a whole: The apparent diversity of naive T cells exceeded that of memory cells, and naive T cells seemed to make a major contribution to the alloresponse. Unstimulated subsets accounted for the mapping of only a minor share of the clones that were alloreactive. Among sequences traceable to unstimulated CD4+ memory cells, alloreactive ones were significantly reduced by siplizumab.

The chain carries TRBV7-6 and TRBJ2-7; maybe TRBD2 (5 bases). This clonotype was sampled from a human donor in good health. Sequences were obtained from Tregs sorted from blood. CDR3 nucleotide sequence: TGTGCCAGCAGCCTTGACGGGGTCGGCGAGCAGTACTTC. It yields the protein CASSLDGVGEQYF.